These T cell receptor beta chains were read from a single sample in a study of blood T cell repertoires in COVID-19. The protocol was immunoSEQ multiplex PCR, while the TCRdb copy is restricted to in-frame clones and leaves out a portion. The sample records approximately 58,000 clones, roughly four fifths being singletons. Material for sequencing was peripheral blood. The receptors stem from a man aged 55 to 70 with COVID-19, enrolled during active disease. Both conserved end residues are part of each CDR3.

v_gene,j_gene,CDR3aa
TRBV14,TRBJ1-2,CASSRDRGYGYTF
TRBV19,TRBJ2-5,CASSIDGSSWETQYF
TRBV6-2/TRBV6-3,TRBJ1-5,CASSFQGSNQPQHF
TRBV7-2,TRBJ1-2,CASSLRGFDGYTF
TRBV7-2,TRBJ2-7,CASSSLPSEAYEQYF
TRBV3-1/TRBV3-2,TRBJ2-5,CASSQVLGWQETQYF
TRBV6-1,TRBJ1-5,CASSEAGGNQPQHF
TRBV3-1/TRBV3-2,TRBJ2-5,CASSLRTGGAETQYF
TRBV10-3,TRBJ1-5,CAISESTQGDQPQHF
TRBV5-8,TRBJ1-1,CASVVAWRNTEAFF
TRBV20-1,TRBJ2-5,CSAGRETQYF
TRBV15,TRBJ2-1,CATSYRGVDEQFF
TRBV5-4,TRBJ2-5,CASSGTSGGARETQYF
TRBV27,TRBJ1-1,CASTGYTEAFF